These 8 T cell receptor beta chains originate from one sample sequenced in a study of blood T cell repertoires in COVID-19 (TCRdb year 2020). Libraries were prepared through the immunoSEQ multiplex PCR assay. Entries here come from immuneACCESS through TCRdb and include only in-frame sequences with V and J called. Some clones fail to appear in such tables; in the studies checked, an unresolved V gene covers under half of the shortfall, and the cause of the remainder is unknown. This sample lists about 140,000 clones; 85% to 90% were detected once. The ten top clones hold approximately 11% of the sample. The sequenced material came from peripheral blood. The receptors come from a woman older than 75 with acute or convalescent COVID-19.

This rearrangement joins TRBV18 to TRBJ1-1; 7 bases agree with TRBD1. The CDR3 is made up of 16 amino acids. Germline CDR1 KGHSH, CDR2 LQKENI. V lost 1 base to trimming and J lost 4 bases; unmatched junction nucleotides: 9. The CDR3: CASSPQGAFSSTEAFF. CDR3 nucleotides: TGTGCCAGCTCACCACAGGGGGCTTTTTCATCCACTGAAGCTTTCTTT.

Only one count was recorded for this clone. The chain couples TRBV3-1 (or the pseudogene TRBV3-2) to TRBJ2-7, with D perhaps TRBD2 (7 bases). Germline-derived CDR1 and CDR2 are LGHDT and YNNKEL (reference sequence). The CDR3 is 14 residues long. V dropped 2 bases and J dropped 3 bases, with 11 bases sitting between them. CDR3 in amino acids: CASSQKGGGYEQYF. For the CDR3, the DNA is TGTGCCAGCAGCCAAAAGGGGGGGGGCTACGAGCAGTACTTC.

In its sample, this clone was seen once. The rearrangement uses TRBV6-5 and TRBJ1-1; tentative D call: TRBD1 (5 bases). The CDR3 sequence is 14 residues long. The germline CDR1 and CDR2 sequences are MNHEY and SVGAGI. The germline V and J ends were trimmed by 6 bases and 2 bases, with 13 bases remaining between them. CDR3 sequence: CASRTNQGNTEAFF. CDR3 nucleotides: TGTGCCAGCAGGACAAATCAGGGAAACACTGAAGCTTTCTTT.

This chain uses TRBV2 with TRBJ1-1; 7 positions match TRBD1. The CDR3 loop spans 12 amino acids. Germline V lookup: CDR1 SNHLY, CDR2 FYNNEI. Trimming at V came to 5 bases and at J to 3 bases, leaving 0 bases not matched to a gene. The CDR3 region has the DNA TGTGCCAGCAGTACAGGGGACACTGAAGCTTTCTTT. Amino acid sequence: CASSTGDTEAFF.

The chain couples TRBV19 to TRBJ1-1; tentatively, D is TRBD1 (6 bases). V shed 6 bases and J shed 1 base, with 12 bases lying between them. The CDR3 is 14 amino acids. CDR1 LNHDA and CDR2 SQIVND come from the germline V gene (reference sequence). Written as DNA, the CDR3 is TGTGCCAGTAGGCGGGGGGGACAGAACACTGAAGCTTTCTTT. Its protein product is CASRRGGQNTEAFF.

The chain has TRBV7-2 and TRBJ1-2; TRBD1 matches at 7 bases. Germline V gene sequence: CDR1 SGHTA, CDR2 FQGNSA. CDR3 length: 14 amino acids. After removal of 5 bases from V and 6 bases from J, the junction contained 9 bases not matched to a gene. The CDR3 sequence: CASSPGTVMDGYTF. Written as DNA, the CDR3 is TGTGCCAGCAGCCCTGGGACAGTGATGGATGGCTACACCTTC.

The chain has TRBV7-8 and TRBJ1-1, with D tentatively TRBD1 (6 bases). V was clipped by 2 bases and J by 7 bases, with 8 bases between them. The CDR3 is made up of 12 amino acids. CDR1 is SGHVS, CDR2 FQNEAQ, per germline. The CDR3 here is CASSLSGVEAFF. The CDR3 DNA follows: TGTGCCAGCAGCTTATCAGGGGTTGAAGCTTTCTTT.

A single count supports this clone. The chain joins TRBV4-1 to TRBJ2-5; 7 bases are shared with TRBD2. CDR3 length: 13 amino acids. Germline lookup yields CDR1 MGHRA and CDR2 YSYEKL. Trimming cost V 0 bases and J 10 bases; bases outside gene matches: 5. CDR3 loop: CASSQDGRAGQYF. As DNA, the CDR3 is TGCGCCAGCAGCCAAGATGGGAGGGCCGGCCAGTACTTC.